This T cell receptor beta chain was found in a study of read filtering for tumor transcriptome and immune sequencing. Study overall: DNase treatment preceded whole-transcriptome library preparation. General observations from the study: Dropping single-read clonotypes raised IR-seq and RNA-seq shared-clonotype correlation.

This clonotype was counted only a few times. What it recognizes is unknown. Per germline, CDR1 KGHSH and CDR2 LQKENI. The CDR3 runs 11 residues. Deletions cut 6 bases from V and 2 bases from J, with 5 bases between. This library used about 400 ng RNA and molecular barcoded adaptors spanning alpha/delta and beta/gamma chains. Each CDR3 protein gets one entry after TCRdb re-called the reads with MiXCR. The table records 55,000 to 60,000 distinct CDR3 sequences, roughly an eighth of them present only once. The source material was a population of CD138-negative cells sorted from bone marrow. V is TRBV18 and J is TRBJ2-7; D uncertain. The receptor was isolated from a donor over 35 with multiple myeloma. The CDR3 nucleotides read TGTGCCAGCTCGTCGGCCTACGAGCAGTACTTC. Its translation is CASSSAYEQYF.